A single sample gave rise to the 5 T cell receptor beta chains below, sequenced in a study of blood T cell repertoires in COVID-19. Clones were sequenced by immunoSEQ multiplex PCR, and TCRdb holds only the in-frame ones, with some missing. The sample shows about 37,000 clones, about nine tenths of them seen only once. Sequencing was carried out using peripheral blood. The receptors were gathered from a human donor in a cohort sampled during active COVID-19.

The chain has TRBV6-1 and TRBJ2-1, with 10 bases identical to TRBD2. The V gene's germline CDR1 is MNHNS and CDR2 SASEGT. V shed 4 bases, J shed 5 bases, and the junction held 8 bases outside the gene matches. This CDR3 is 16 amino acids long. The CDR3 sequence is CASSALAGVINNEQFF. CDR3 DNA: TGTGCCAGCAGTGCTCTAGCGGGAGTAATCAACAATGAGCAGTTCTTC.

The chain employs TRBV19 and TRBJ1-1; D gene uncertain. This CDR3 spans 15 amino acids. The V end lost 7 bases, the J end lost 0 bases, and 15 bases lay between the germline ends. The germline gives CDR1 LNHDA, CDR2 SQIVND (reference sequence). This chain's CDR3 is CASTPGRPMNTEAFF. The CDR3 coding sequence is TGTGCCAGTACCCCGGGGAGGCCTATGAACACTGAAGCTTTCTTT.

This rearrangement joins TRBV6-5 to TRBJ2-2; maybe TRBD1 (6 bases). Trimming cost V 2 bases and J 2 bases, with 12 bases left between them. The CDR3 consists of 16 residues. Per germline, CDR1 MNHEY and CDR2 SVGAGI. The CDR3: CASSYLQGTNTGELFF. In DNA form, the CDR3 reads TGTGCCAGCAGTTACCTTCAGGGGACAAACACCGGGGAGCTGTTTTTT.

This rearrangement joins TRBV19 to TRBJ2-7; TRBD1 matches 9 bases. J was trimmed by 4 bases and V by 4 bases; bases with no gene match: 5. The CDR3 covers 14 residues. Germline V gene sequence: CDR1 LNHDA, CDR2 SQIVND (reference sequence). In nucleotides, the CDR3 is TGTGCCAGTAGTACCGGGACAGGGATGTACGAGCAGTACTTC. This encodes CASSTGTGMYEQYF.

V gene TRBV6-5 combines with J gene TRBJ2-7; TRBD1 matches 7 bases. V lost 7 bases and J lost 4; bases outside the gene matches: 7. The CDR3 spans 13 residues. Germline assignment: CDR1 MNHEY and CDR2 SVGAGI. CDR3 coding DNA: TGTGCCAGCACTAGACAGGGCCTGTACGAGCAGTACTTC. It encodes CASTRQGLYEQYF.